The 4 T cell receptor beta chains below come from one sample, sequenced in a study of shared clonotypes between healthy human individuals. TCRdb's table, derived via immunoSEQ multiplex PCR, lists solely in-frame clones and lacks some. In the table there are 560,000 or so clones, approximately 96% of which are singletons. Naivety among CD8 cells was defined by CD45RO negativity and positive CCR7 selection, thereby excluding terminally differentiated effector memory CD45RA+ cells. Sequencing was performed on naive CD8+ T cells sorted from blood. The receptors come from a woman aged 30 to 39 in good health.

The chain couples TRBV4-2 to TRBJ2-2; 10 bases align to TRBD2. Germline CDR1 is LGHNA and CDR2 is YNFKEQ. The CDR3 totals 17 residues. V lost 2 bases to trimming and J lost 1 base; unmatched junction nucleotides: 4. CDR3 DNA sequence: TGTGCCAGCAGCCAATCGAGCGGGAGGGTGAACACCGGGGAGCTGTTTTTT. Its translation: CASSQSSGRVNTGELFF.

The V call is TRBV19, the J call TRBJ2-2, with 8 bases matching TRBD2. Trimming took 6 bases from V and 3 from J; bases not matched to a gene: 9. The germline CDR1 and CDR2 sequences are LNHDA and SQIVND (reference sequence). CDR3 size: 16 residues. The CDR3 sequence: CASRQPLAGDTGELFF. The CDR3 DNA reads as TGTGCCAGTAGGCAACCCCTAGCGGGTGACACCGGGGAGCTGTTTTTT.

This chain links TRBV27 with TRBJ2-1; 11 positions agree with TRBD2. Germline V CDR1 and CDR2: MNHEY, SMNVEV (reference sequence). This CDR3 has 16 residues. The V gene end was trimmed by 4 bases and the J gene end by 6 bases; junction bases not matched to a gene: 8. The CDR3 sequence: CASSSPLAGGPNEQFF. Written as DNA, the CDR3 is TGTGCCAGCAGTTCCCCCTTAGCGGGAGGGCCCAATGAGCAGTTCTTC.

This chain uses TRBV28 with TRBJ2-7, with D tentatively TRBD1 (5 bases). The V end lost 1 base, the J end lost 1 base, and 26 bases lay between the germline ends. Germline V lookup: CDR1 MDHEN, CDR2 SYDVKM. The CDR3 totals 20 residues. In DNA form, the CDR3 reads TGTGCCAGCAGTTTATCCGCGGCCCGGTTTGACAGCTCGAATTCCTACGAGCAGTACTTC. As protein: CASSLSAARFDSSNSYEQYF.